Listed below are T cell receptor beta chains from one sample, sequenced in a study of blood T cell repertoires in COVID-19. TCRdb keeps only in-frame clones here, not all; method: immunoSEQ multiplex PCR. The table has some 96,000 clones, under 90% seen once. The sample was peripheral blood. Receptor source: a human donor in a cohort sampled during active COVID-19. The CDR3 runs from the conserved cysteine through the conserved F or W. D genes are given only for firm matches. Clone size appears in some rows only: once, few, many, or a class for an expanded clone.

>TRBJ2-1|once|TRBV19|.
TGTGCCAGTAGTCCCGGGACAACCTACAATGAGCAGTTCTTC
CASSPGTTYNEQFF
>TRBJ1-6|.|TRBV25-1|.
TGTGCCAGCAGTGAAGAAGGAGTAGATAGTTCACCCCTCCACTTT
CASSEEGVDSSPLHF
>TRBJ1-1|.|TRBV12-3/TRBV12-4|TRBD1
TGTGCCAGCAGCTGGACAGGGATCACTGAAGCTTTCTTT
CASSWTGITEAFF
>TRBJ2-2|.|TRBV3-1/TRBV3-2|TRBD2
TGTGCCAGCGGGGAGGGACGCCTCACCGGGGAGCTGTTTTTT
CASGEGRLTGELFF
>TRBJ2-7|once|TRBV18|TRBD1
TGTGCCAGCTCACCAGACAGGGTCTACGAGCAGTACTTC
CASSPDRVYEQYF
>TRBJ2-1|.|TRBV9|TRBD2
TGTGCCAGCAGCGTAACTAGCGACAATGAGCAGTTCTTC
CASSVTSDNEQFF
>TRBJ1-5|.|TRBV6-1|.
TGTGCCGGCAGTGACAACAGTCTTAGCAATCAGCCCCAGCATTTT
CAGSDNSLSNQPQHF
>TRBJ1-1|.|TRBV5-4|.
TGTGCCAGCAGCTATATCCAGGGGATGGCTGAAGCTTTCTTT
CASSYIQGMAEAFF
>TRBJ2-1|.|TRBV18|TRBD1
TGTGCCAGCTCGCCCGGACAGGGTAGGAACAATGAGCAGTTCTTC
CASSPGQGRNNEQFF
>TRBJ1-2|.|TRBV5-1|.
TGCGCCAGCAGTAGGGGCGCCTCGAATAACTATGGCTACACCTTC
CASSRGASNNYGYTF
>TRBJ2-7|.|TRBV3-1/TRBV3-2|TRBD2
TGTGCCAGCAGCCAACGACTAGCGGGAGTGGACGAGCAGTACTTC
CASSQRLAGVDEQYF
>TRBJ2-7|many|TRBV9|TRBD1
TGTGCCAGCAGCGTGGGGAGAGGGGCAGGGGGCCGAGACGAGCAGTACTTC
CASSVGRGAGGRDEQYF
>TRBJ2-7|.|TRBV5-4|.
TGTGCCAGCAGCTTATCCGGGACACCCTACGAGCAGTACTTC
CASSLSGTPYEQYF
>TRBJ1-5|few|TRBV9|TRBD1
TGTGCCAGCAGCGTGACAGGGGGCAATCAGCCCCAGCATTTT
CASSVTGGNQPQHF
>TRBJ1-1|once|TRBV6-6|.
TGTGCCAGCAGTTACAACCGGGAAGCTTTCTTT
CASSYNREAFF
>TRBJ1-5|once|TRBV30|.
TGTGCCTGGAGTCCAGCGGTGGGCGGTCAGCCCCAGCATTTT
CAWSPAVGGQPQHF
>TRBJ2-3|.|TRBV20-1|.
TGCAGTGCTAGTCCAGGGGACGGACCAGATACGCAGTATTTT
CSASPGDGPDTQYF
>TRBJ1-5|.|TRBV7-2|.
TGTGCCAGCAGCTTAGTTAATATACCTACCAATCAGCCCCAGCATTTT
CASSLVNIPTNQPQHF
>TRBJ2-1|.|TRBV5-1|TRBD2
TGCGCCAGCAGCTTGGTTGCTAGCGGGGGAAATGAGCAGTTCTTC
CASSLVASGGNEQFF
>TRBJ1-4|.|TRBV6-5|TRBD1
TGTGCCAGCAGTCGGACAGGAGGGTTGTACGAAAAACTGTTTTTT
CASSRTGGLYEKLFF
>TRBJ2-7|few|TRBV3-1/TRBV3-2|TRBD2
TGTGCCAGCAGCCAAGACCCGGGACTAGCGGACTACGAGCAGTACTTC
CASSQDPGLADYEQYF
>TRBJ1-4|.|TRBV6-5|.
TGTGCCAGCAGTTACTTTGGTGGAGCAACTAATGAAAAACTGTTTTTT
CASSYFGGATNEKLFF
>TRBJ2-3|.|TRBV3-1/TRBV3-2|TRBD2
TGTGCCAGCAGCCAAGATTGGGGCACTAGCGGGGAGTGGGCCACAGATACGCAGTATTTT
CASSQDWGTSGEWATDTQYF
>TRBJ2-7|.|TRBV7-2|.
TGTGCCAGCAGCTTATCCGGACAGGGAGGGGACGAGCAGTACTTC
CASSLSGQGGDEQYF
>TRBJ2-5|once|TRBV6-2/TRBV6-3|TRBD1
TGTGCCAGCAGTTACCCACCGACAGGGTTAAGAGAGACCCAGTACTTC
CASSYPPTGLRETQYF
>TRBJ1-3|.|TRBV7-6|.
TGTGCCAGCAGCTTAGGCAAGGCCCGGGGGATATATTTT
CASSLGKARGIYF
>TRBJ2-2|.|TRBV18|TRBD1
TGTGCCAGTTTTCCCGGGACAGGGAACACCGGGGAGCTGTTTTTT
CASFPGTGNTGELFF
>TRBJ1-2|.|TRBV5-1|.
TGCGCCAGCAGGGTGGGGGGTCCCCCTAACTATGGCTACACCTTC
CASRVGGPPNYGYTF
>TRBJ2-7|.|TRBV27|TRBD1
TGTGCCAGCCGGGACAGGGGGTTTCCCTACGAGCAGTACTTC
CASRDRGFPYEQYF
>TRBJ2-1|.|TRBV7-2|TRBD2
TGTGCCAGCAGCTTAGGCGGGGGGGCCTCCTACAATGAGCAGTTCTTC
CASSLGGGASYNEQFF
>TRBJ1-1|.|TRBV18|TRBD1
TGTGCCAGCTCACGATCGACAGGGGGGACCACTGAAGCTTTCTTT
CASSRSTGGTTEAFF
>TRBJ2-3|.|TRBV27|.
TGTGCCAGCAGTTTTCGCAAGCGAAGCACAGATACGCAGTATTTT
CASSFRKRSTDTQYF
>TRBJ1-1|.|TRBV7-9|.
TGTGCCAGCAGCTTACATCAGGGAATTACTGAAGCTTTCTTT
CASSLHQGITEAFF
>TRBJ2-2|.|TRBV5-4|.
TGTGCCAGCAGATCGGACTACAACACCGGGGAGCTGTTTTTT
CASRSDYNTGELFF
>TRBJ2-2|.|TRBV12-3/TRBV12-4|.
TGTGCCAGCACCCCGGACGGGGGAGGGGAGCTGTTTTTT
CASTPDGGGELFF
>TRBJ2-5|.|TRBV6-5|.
TGTGCCAGCAGTCGAGGCCCAGGGTTTGGAGAGACCCAGTACTTC
CASSRGPGFGETQYF
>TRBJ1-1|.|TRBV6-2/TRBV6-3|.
TGTGCCAGCAGCCACAGCACTGAAGCTTTCTTT
CASSHSTEAFF
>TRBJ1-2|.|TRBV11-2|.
TGTGCCAGCAGCCCCGGGACAAACATGGGGACCTATGGCTACACCTTC
CASSPGTNMGTYGYTF
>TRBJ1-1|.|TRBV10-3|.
TGTGCCATCAGTGAGTCAGCAGGGTTCGGCACTGAAGCTTTCTTT
CAISESAGFGTEAFF
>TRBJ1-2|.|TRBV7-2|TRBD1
TGTGCCAGCAGCTTAGAAGGGACAGGGGTTCGTGGCTACACCTTC
CASSLEGTGVRGYTF